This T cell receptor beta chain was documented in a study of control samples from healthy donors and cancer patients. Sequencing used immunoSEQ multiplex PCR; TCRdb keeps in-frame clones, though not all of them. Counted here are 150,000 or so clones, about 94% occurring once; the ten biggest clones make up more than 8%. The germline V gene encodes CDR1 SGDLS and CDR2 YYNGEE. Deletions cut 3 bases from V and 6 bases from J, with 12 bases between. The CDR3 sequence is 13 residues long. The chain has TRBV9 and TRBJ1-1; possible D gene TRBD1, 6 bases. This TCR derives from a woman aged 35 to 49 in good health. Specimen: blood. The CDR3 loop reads CASSAGQFAEAFF. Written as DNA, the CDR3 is TGTGCCAGCAGCGCTGGACAGTTCGCTGAAGCTTTCTTT. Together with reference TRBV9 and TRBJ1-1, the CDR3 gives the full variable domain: DSGVTQTPKHLITATGQRVTLRCSPRSGDLSVYWYQQSLDQGLQFLIQYYNGEERAKGNILERFSAQQFPDLHSELNLSSLELGDSALYFCASSAGQFAEAFFGQGTRLTVV.